This T cell receptor beta chain was profiled in a study of a mutant IDH1 vaccine in newly diagnosed glioma (dated by TCRdb to about 2021). General notes on the study: Of the roughly 32 patients who were treated, approximately 60% were male and approximately 40% were female, and the mean age was around 40 years. For exploratory analyses, around 23 treated patients had longitudinal TCRB deep sequencing done wherever samples were available. Before enrollment, patients had received standard therapy of radiotherapy alone, temozolomide alone, or radiochemotherapy with temozolomide; most received the combination. Peripheral blood was drawn at six visits: V03 (baseline), V05, V07, V10, V12 and V13. Study-wide conclusions, independent of this receptor: Pseudoprogression seemed to be unrelated to changes in the top peripheral T cell clonotypes found by TCRB sequencing. PBMC samples for TCRB deep sequencing were selected based on availability. According to the authors, sample limitations meant that analyses of patient blood samples could not be reproduced. Across multiple MHC alleles, vaccine-induced immune responses were seen in nearly 95% of patients.

Library method: the immunoSEQ multiplex PCR assay. The hsTCRB Kit was used according to the manufacturer's protocol to amplify rearranged TCR beta chain sequences. An Illumina MiSeq was used to sequence the TCRB libraries. Per the source publication's procedure: The proprietary platform of the kit vendor was used for demultiplexing, trimming and gene mapping. TCRdb retrieved this table from immuneACCESS and kept in-frame rearrangements only. Not all clones are present; in checked studies, unresolved V genes account for under half, and no reason is known for the remainder. V and J calls and clone size come straight from that table; D and trimming were deduced from the DNA. The sample records 85,000 to 100,000 clones, about 80% of which are singletons. The top ten clonotypes cover approximately 7.4% of the sample. Trimming removed 0 bases from V and 5 bases from J; the gene matches leave 6 bases unexplained. The germline V gene yields SGHVS for CDR1 and FQNEAQ for CDR2. CDR3 length: 16 amino acids, cysteine to phenylalanine. Only the CDR3 part of the read is kept: 48 bases, read in frame from the first base.

Details on this clone: Its antigen target is currently unknown. Per-nucleotide qualities are absent, and no much larger clonotype sits a single base away.

The time point label, as the study defines it: baseline, week 1 (first vaccination visit). The treatment or condition label on this specimen signifies: pre-vaccination baseline after standard-of-care therapy. Donors had newly diagnosed WHO grade 3 or 4 IDH1-mutant astrocytomas with loss of nuclear ATRX. The samples were drawn from NOA16, a multicentre, single-arm, open-label phase I trial in Germany that tested a mutant IDH1 peptide vaccine in humans for the first time. Blood drawn at visit V03 was used as the baseline sample for immunogenicity testing. Genomic DNA for TCRB sequencing was extracted from EDTA blood using the DNeasy Blood and Tissue Kit.

The V and J genes are TRBV7-8 and TRBJ2-5, with 10 bases aligning to TRBD2. Here the sequenced sample was PBMCs, taken from a glioma patient treated with radiotherapy, temozolomide or both. This TCR was recovered from a woman in her 50s with glioma. The DNA sequence is as follows: TGTGCCAGCAGCTTAGCCAGCGGGGGGGCCGGGGAGACCCAGTACTTC. Its product reads: CASSLASGGAGETQYF. The full variable domain, completed from the reference TRBV7-8 and TRBJ2-5 proteins outside the CDR3, reads GAGVSQSPRYKVAKRGQDVALRCDPISGHVSLFWYQQALGQGPEFLTYFQNEAQLDKSGLPSDRFFAERPEGSVSTLKIQRTQQEDSAVYLCASSLASGGAGETQYFGPGTRLLVL.